Here is one TCR beta chain with its context. What it binds is unknown. This sample is drawn from a study of CD8+ T cells in alopecia areata. Study-wide background: Treated patients were given oral tofacitinib, which was dosed at 5 to 10 mg twice daily. Whole-study findings and limits: A large proportion of expanded lesional clones were detected persisting in scalp and blood during tofacitinib.

Extracted RNA was reverse transcribed, and the resulting cDNA served as sequencing template. Using immunoSEQ multiplex PCR, the repertoire was profiled, and TCRdb retains in-frame clones only, with some absent. This table holds about 160,000 clones, 50% to 65% found once. CDR3 length: 13 residues. Trimming left V 2 bases short and J 2 bases short, with 8 bases between. In germline, CDR1 is SGHRS, CDR2 YFSETQ. The treatment was: oral pan-JAK inhibitor, 5-10 mg twice daily. Sampling of alopecia areata patients yielded lesional scalp punch biopsies as well as peripheral blood. The V gene is TRBV5-1, the J gene TRBJ2-7; tentatively, D is TRBD1 (5 bases). Here the sequenced sample was CD4+ T cells sorted from blood, taken at week 24, from a patient treated with tofacitinib. The receptor comes from a human donor with alopecia areata. The CDR3: CASSFGHAYEQYF. DNA for the CDR3: TGCGCCAGCAGCTTTGGACACGCCTACGAGCAGTACTTC.